A single sample gave rise to the 9 T cell receptor beta chains below, sequenced in a study of shared clonotypes between healthy human individuals. Some clones are missing from TCRdb's copy, which holds only in-frame ones; the method was immunoSEQ multiplex PCR. Of 980,000 or so clones in the sample, over 75% were seen once. The material sequenced was memory CD4+ T cells sorted from blood. Subset: CD45RA-negative fraction. The receptors here all came from a young man in good health.

The rearrangement uses TRBV6-1 and TRBJ2-7; D call uncertain. Germline V gives CDR1 MNHNS, CDR2 SASEGT. Trimming removed 2 bases from V and 0 bases from J, with 11 bases in between. The length of the CDR3 is 15 residues. CDR3 in amino acids: CASSEHWAASYEQYF. In nucleotides, the CDR3 is TGTGCCAGCAGTGAACATTGGGCGGCCTCCTACGAGCAGTACTTC.

This chain links TRBV10-3 with TRBJ2-3; 8 bases fit TRBD2. V was clipped by 2 bases and J by 6 bases; unmatched bases: 7. The CDR3 is made up of 15 amino acids. Germline CDR1 ENHRY, CDR2 SYGVKD. For the CDR3, the DNA is TGTGCCATCAGTGAGAAAGGACTAGCCCGCGATACGCAGTATTTT. Translated: CAISEKGLARDTQYF.

As concerns this clone: The junction differs from germline at one of its ends, possibly a read error. V is TRBV27 and J is TRBJ2-7; the match to TRBD2 covers 11 bases. Germline assignment: CDR1 MNHEY and CDR2 SMNVEV (reference sequence). This CDR3 is 15 amino acids long. CDR3 coding DNA: TGTGCCAGCAGTTCCCGGCTAGCGGGGGGTCGTGGAACGCCATTC. Protein sequence: CASSSRLAGGRGTPF.

The table lists this clone with a count of one. The same CDR3 also results from other DNA sequences found in this sample. The gene calls are TRBV6-5 and TRBJ2-7, with 12 bases matching TRBD2. From germline, CDR1 is MNHEY and CDR2 SVGAGI. The CDR3 has 16 amino acids. After removal of 0 bases from V and 2 bases from J, the junction contained 2 bases not matched to a gene. CDR3 region: CASSYSRTSGTYEQYF. The CDR3 DNA sequence: TGTGCCAGCAGTTACTCCCGGACTAGCGGGACCTACGAGCAGTACTTC.

This clone was observed a single time. The identical CDR3 is also encoded by other nucleotide sequences in the sample. The rearrangement links TRBV5-1 to TRBJ2-3; a weak D match, TRBD2 (5 bases). Germline CDR1 reads SGHRS; CDR2 reads YFSETQ. The CDR3 extends over 13 amino acids. Trimming shortened V by 7 bases and J by 0 bases, and 9 bases separated the two germline ends. Here the CDR3 reads CASRRGSTDTQYF. The DNA of the CDR3 is TGCGCCAGCCGTCGGGGAAGCACAGATACGCAGTATTTT.

This chain uses TRBV6-5 with TRBJ1-3; D unresolved. CDR3 length equals 14 residues. CDR1 and CDR2 from the germline V gene are MNHEY and SVGAGI. With 5 bases removed from V and 0 bases from J, the gap between germline ends came to 8 bases. The CDR3 DNA follows: TGTGCCAGCAGTCCTGGTTACTCTGGAAACACCATATATTTT. The encoded protein is CASSPGYSGNTIYF.

This chain connects TRBV10-3 to TRBJ2-3, with TRBD2 matching over 11 bases. CDR1 and CDR2 from the germline V gene are ENHRY and SYGVKD. The V gene end was trimmed by 5 bases and the J gene end by 0 bases; junction bases not matched to a gene: 10. The CDR3 runs to 18 residues. The CDR3 nucleotides read TGTGCCATCAGTAAAGCTAGCGGGGGGCCCCAAAGCACAGATACGCAGTATTTT. Protein sequence: CAISKASGGPQSTDTQYF.

This clone was detected ten times or more. This chain links TRBV23-1 with TRBJ2-2, with 7 bases that match TRBD1. Being an ORF, TRBV23-1 has a function that is uncertain. The junction had 7 bases not matched to a gene; V was cut back by 0 bases and J by 0 bases. The CDR3 is 18 residues long. Written as DNA, the CDR3 is TGCGCCAGCAGTCAATCGAGACCGGGACAGTCGAACACCGGGGAGCTGTTTTTT. Its protein product is CASSQSRPGQSNTGELFF.

The chain is built from TRBV18 and TRBJ1-1; D may be TRBD1 (5 bases). Trimming stripped 7 bases from V and 1 base from J, with 7 bases between. Per germline, CDR1 KGHSH and CDR2 LQKENI. The CDR3 extends over 12 amino acids. This CDR3 reads CASLGANTEAFF. The CDR3 DNA sequence: TGTGCCAGCTTAGGGGCGAACACTGAAGCTTTCTTT.